The 10 T cell receptor beta chains in this list originate from one sample, sequenced in a study of OX40 agonist ivuxolimab in advanced cancers. Repertoires were generated with immunoSEQ multiplex PCR, while TCRdb's copy carries only in-frame clones and drops some. The sample has tens of thousands of clones; roughly 90% are singletons. The sample here was CD4+ or CD8+ T cells sorted from blood, taken in a trial of the OX40 agonist ivuxolimab. The receptors shown here come from an adult with an advanced solid tumor such as melanoma, head and neck, liver or kidney cancer.

The rearrangement uses TRBV30 and TRBJ2-3, with D tentatively TRBD1 (6 bases). Germline CDR1 reads GTSNPN; CDR2 reads SVGIG (reference sequence). V lost 2 bases and J 4 bases, leaving 16 bases between the germline ends. The CDR3 has 15 amino acids. The DNA for the CDR3 is TGTGCCTGGAGTAGTAGGACAGTATTTGCAGATACGCAGTATTTT. Its translation: CAWSSRTVFADTQYF.

The chain has TRBV30 and TRBJ2-7, with D tentatively TRBD1 or TRBD2 (6 bases each). The germline V gene encodes CDR1 GTSNPN and CDR2 SVGIG (reference sequence). V shed 4 bases and J shed 2 bases, with 12 bases lying between them. The CDR3 consists of 13 residues. The CDR3 loop is CAWKVGGAYEQYF. CDR3 nucleotide sequence: TGTGCCTGGAAGGTGGGGGGCGCCTACGAGCAGTACTTC. The variable domain in full, with the rest retrieved from reference TRBV30 and TRBJ2-7, is SQTIHQWPATLVQPVGSPLSLECTVEGTSNPNLYWYRQAAGRGLQLLFYSVGIGQISSEVPQNLSASRPQDRQFILSSKKLLLSDSGFYLCAWKVGGAYEQYFGPGTRLTVT.

The chain carries TRBV9 and TRBJ2-3; 7 bases match TRBD2. V lost 0 bases, J lost 5 bases, and 9 bases stayed unmatched. This CDR3 is built from 16 residues. The germline V gene encodes CDR1 SGDLS and CDR2 YYNGEE. Here the CDR3 reads CASSVGLAGVIDTQYF. The CDR3 DNA is TGTGCCAGCAGCGTAGGTTTGGCGGGAGTCATAGATACGCAGTATTTT.

V gene TRBV27 combines with J gene TRBJ2-7; possible D gene TRBD2, 5 bases. V was trimmed by 6 bases and J by 0 bases, leaving 12 bases between them. CDR1 is MNHEY, CDR2 SMNVEV, per germline (reference sequence). The CDR3 spans 14 residues. CDR3 nucleotide sequence: TGTGCCAGCAGCTCCCTAGGGAGCTCCTACGAGCAGTACTTC. Translation: CASSSLGSSYEQYF.

This clone was seen only a few times. As DNA, the CDR3 is TGTGCTAGTGGCCCCAACTATGGCTACACCTTC. Translated: CASGPNYGYTF. This rearrangement joins TRBV12-5 to TRBJ1-2; D is unresolved. The V gene lost 6 bases and the J gene lost 2 bases, with 4 bases spanning the gap. This CDR3 is built from 11 residues. Germline lookup yields CDR1 LGHNT and CDR2 FRNRAP.

This chain uses TRBV27 with TRBJ2-7; D ambiguous. Trimming took off 6 bases at V and 3 bases at J, with 21 bases between the two ends. The germline CDR1 and CDR2 sequences are MNHEY and SMNVEV (reference sequence). CDR3 size: 16 residues. This chain's CDR3 is CASSPLSGFPDYEQYF. CDR3 DNA sequence: TGTGCCAGCAGCCCCCTGAGTGGTTTCCCTGACTACGAGCAGTACTTC.

The chain is built from TRBV15 and TRBJ1-2; 7 bases fit TRBD1. The CDR3 has 14 amino acids. Trimming took 2 bases from V and 8 from J; bases not matched to a gene: 8. CDR1 and CDR2 from the germline V gene are LNHNV and YYDKDF (reference sequence). CDR3 protein: CATSRRRQGQGYTF. In DNA, the CDR3 is TGTGCCACCAGCAGACGCCGACAGGGACAGGGCTACACCTTC.

The chain has TRBV2 and TRBJ1-1; D is perhaps TRBD1 (5 bases). With 4 bases removed from V and 0 bases from J, the gap between germline ends came to 9 bases. The CDR3 is 14 amino acids. The germline gives CDR1 SNHLY, CDR2 FYNNEI. The CDR3 sequence: CASSVRDLNTEAFF. The CDR3 DNA reads TGTGCCAGCAGTGTAAGGGACTTGAACACTGAAGCTTTCTTT. Together with reference TRBV2 and TRBJ1-1, the CDR3 gives the full variable domain: EPEVTQTPSHQVTQMGQEVILRCVPISNHLYFYWYRQILGQKVEFLVSFYNNEISEKSEIFDDQFSVERPDGSNFTLKIRSTKLEDSAMYFCASSVRDLNTEAFFGQGTRLTVV.

This chain links TRBV5-1 with TRBJ2-3, with TRBD2 matching 11 bases. This CDR3 has 17 amino acids. CDR1 SGHRS and CDR2 YFSETQ come from the germline V gene. Losses at the gene ends were 4 bases for V and 2 bases for J; bases not matched to a gene: 9. The CDR3 DNA reads TGCGCCAGCAGCCAGACTCGACTAGCGGGGAACACAGATACGCAGTATTTT. It yields the protein CASSQTRLAGNTDTQYF.

Concerning this clone itself: The sample has other DNA sequences that encode this CDR3 too. This chain connects TRBV18 to TRBJ2-7, with 13 bases lining up with TRBD2. CDR1 KGHSH and CDR2 LQKENI come from the germline V gene. With V trimmed by 3 bases and J by 2 bases, 1 base remained unmatched. CDR3 length: 15 amino acids. The CDR3 region is CASSPGLAGAYEQYF. The CDR3 region has the DNA TGTGCCAGCTCACCCGGACTAGCGGGAGCCTACGAGCAGTACTTC.